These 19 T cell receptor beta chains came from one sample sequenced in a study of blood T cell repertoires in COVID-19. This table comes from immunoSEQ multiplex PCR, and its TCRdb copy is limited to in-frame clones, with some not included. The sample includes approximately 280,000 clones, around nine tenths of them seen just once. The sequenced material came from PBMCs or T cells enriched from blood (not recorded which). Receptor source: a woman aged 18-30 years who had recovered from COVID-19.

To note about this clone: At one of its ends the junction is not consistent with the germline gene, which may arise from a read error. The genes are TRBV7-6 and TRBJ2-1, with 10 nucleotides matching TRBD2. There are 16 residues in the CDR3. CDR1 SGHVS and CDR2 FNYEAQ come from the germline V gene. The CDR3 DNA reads TGTGCCAGCACCTTAGGACTAGCGGATTCCAACAATGAGCAGTTCTTC. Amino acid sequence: CASTLGLADSNNEQFF.

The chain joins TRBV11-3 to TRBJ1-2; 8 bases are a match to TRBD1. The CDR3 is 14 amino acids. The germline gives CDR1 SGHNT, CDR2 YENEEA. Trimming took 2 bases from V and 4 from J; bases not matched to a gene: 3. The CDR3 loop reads CASSLQGAGYGYTF. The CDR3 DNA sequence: TGTGCCAGCAGCTTACAGGGGGCTGGCTATGGCTACACCTTC. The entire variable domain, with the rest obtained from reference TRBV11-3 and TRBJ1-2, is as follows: EAGVVQSPRYKIIEKKQPVAFWCNPISGHNTLYWYLQNLGQGPELLIRYENEEAVDDSQLPKDRFSAERLKGVDSTLKIQPAELGDSAVYLCASSLQGAGYGYTFGSGTRLTVV.

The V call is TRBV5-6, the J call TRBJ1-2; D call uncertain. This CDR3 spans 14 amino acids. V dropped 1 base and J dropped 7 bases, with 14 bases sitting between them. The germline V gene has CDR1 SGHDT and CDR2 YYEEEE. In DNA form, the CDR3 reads TGTGCCAGCAGCTTGTCGATTTACCCGCGTGGCTACACCTTC. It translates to CASSLSIYPRGYTF.

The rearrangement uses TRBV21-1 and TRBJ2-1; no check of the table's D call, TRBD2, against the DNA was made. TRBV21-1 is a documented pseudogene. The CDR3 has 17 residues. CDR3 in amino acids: CASSKVEGDSSYNEQFF. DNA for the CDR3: TGTGCCAGCAGCAAAGTGGAGGGCGATAGCTCCTACAATGAGCAGTTCTTC.

CDR3 in DNA: TGTGCCAGCAGTTTAAGGGGGCGGACTGAAGCTTTCTTT. Its protein product is CASSLRGRTEAFF. The chain recombines TRBV12-3 or TRBV12-4 with TRBJ1-1; 7 positions match TRBD1. The CDR3 is 13 amino acids. With V trimmed by 2 bases and J by 5 bases, 2 bases remained unmatched.

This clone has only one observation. As DNA, the CDR3 is TGTGCCAGCAGCTTCGGACTAGCTACAGATACGCAGTATTTT. This encodes CASSFGLATDTQYF. This chain links TRBV5-6 with TRBJ2-3; the match to TRBD2 covers 8 bases. In germline, CDR1 is SGHDT, CDR2 YYEEEE. V trimming: 2 bases; J trimming: 3 bases; junction bases outside the gene matches: 2. This CDR3 comprises 14 residues.

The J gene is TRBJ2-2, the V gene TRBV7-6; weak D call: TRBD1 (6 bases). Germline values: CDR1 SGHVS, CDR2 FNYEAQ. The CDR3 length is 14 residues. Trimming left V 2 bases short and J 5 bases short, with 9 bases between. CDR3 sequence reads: CASSLNRETGELFF. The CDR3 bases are TGTGCCAGCAGCTTAAACAGGGAAACCGGGGAGCTGTTTTTT.

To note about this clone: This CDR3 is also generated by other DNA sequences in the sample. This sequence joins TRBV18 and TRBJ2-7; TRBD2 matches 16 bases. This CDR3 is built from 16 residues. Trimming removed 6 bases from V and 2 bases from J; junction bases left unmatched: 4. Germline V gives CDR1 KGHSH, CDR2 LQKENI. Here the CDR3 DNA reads TGTGCCAGCTCCCCGGGACTAGCGGGGGGGACCTACGAGCAGTACTTC. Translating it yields CASSPGLAGGTYEQYF.

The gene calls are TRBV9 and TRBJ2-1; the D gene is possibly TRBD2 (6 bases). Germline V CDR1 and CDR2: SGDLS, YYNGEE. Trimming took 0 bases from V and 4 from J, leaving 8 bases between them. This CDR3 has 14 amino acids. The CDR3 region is CASSVGGGYNEQFF. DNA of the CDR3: TGTGCCAGCAGCGTAGGTGGGGGGTACAATGAGCAGTTCTTC.

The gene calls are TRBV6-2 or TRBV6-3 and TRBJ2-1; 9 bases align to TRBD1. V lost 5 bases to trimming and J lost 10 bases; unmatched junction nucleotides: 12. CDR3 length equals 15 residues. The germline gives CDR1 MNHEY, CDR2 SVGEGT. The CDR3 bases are TGTGCCAGCAGTCCGGCCGGGACAGGGTTTCGGGAGCAGTTCTTC. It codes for CASSPAGTGFREQFF.

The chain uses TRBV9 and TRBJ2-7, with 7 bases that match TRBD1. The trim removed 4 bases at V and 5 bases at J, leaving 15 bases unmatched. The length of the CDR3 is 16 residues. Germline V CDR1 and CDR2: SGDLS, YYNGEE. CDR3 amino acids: CASSTSQSTGVHEQYF. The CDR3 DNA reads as TGTGCCAGCAGCACCTCACAGAGTACAGGGGTCCACGAGCAGTACTTC.

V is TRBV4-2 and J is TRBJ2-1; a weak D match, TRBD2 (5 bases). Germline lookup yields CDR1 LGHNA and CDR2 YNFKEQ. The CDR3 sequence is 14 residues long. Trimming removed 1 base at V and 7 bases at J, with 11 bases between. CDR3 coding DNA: TGTGCCAGCAGCCAAGGGTCGGAGGTAAATGAGCAGTTCTTC. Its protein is CASSQGSEVNEQFF.

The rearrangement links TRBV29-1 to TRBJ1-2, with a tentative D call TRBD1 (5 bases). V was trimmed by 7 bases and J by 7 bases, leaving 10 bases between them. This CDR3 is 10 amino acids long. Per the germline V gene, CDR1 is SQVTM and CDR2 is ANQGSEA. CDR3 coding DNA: TGCAGCGCAACCGGGGGTGGCTACACCTTC. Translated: CSATGGGYTF. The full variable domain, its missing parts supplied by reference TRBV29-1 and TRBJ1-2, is SAVISQKPSRDICQRGTSLTIQCQVDSQVTMMFWYRQQPGQSLTLIATANQGSEATYESGFVIDKFPISRPNLTFSTLTVSNMSPEDSSIYLCSATGGGYTFGSGTRLTVV.

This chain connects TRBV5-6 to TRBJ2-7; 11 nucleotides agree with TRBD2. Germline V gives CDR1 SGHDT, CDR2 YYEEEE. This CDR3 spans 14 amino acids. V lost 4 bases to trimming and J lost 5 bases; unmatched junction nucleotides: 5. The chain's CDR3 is CASSPRLAGNEQYF. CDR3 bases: TGTGCCAGCAGCCCCCGACTAGCGGGAAACGAGCAGTACTTC. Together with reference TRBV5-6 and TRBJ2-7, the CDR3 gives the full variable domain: DAGVTQSPTHLIKTRGQQVTLRCSPKSGHDTVSWYQQALGQGPQFIFQYYEEEERQRGNFPDRFSGHQFPNYSSELNVNALLLGDSALYLCASSPRLAGNEQYFGPGTRLTVT.

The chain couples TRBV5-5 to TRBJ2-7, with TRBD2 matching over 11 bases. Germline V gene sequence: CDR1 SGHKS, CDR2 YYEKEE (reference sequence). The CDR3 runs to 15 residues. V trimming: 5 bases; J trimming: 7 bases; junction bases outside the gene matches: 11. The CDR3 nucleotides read TGTGCCAGCAGGACTCCACTAGCGGGAGCTGGTGAGCAGTACTTC. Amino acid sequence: CASRTPLAGAGEQYF.

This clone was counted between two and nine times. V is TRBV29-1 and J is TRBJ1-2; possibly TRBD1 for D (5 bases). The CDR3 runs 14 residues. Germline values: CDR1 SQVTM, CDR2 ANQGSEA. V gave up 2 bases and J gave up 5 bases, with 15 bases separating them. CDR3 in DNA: TGCAGCGTTGAATCCGGGGCAGGGAGGTATGGCTACACCTTC. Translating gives CSVESGAGRYGYTF.

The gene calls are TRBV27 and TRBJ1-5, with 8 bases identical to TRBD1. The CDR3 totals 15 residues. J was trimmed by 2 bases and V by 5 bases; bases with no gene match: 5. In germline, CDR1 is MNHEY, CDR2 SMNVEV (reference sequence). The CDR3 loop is CASSPTGGGNQPQHF. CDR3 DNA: TGTGCCAGCAGTCCAACAGGGGGTGGCAATCAGCCCCAGCATTTT.

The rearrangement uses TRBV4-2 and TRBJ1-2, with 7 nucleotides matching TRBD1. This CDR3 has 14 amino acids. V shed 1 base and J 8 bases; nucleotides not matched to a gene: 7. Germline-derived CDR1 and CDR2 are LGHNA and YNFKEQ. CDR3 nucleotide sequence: TGTGCCAGCAGCCAAGGGGGGGACAGTGCGGGCTACACCTTC. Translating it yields CASSQGGDSAGYTF.

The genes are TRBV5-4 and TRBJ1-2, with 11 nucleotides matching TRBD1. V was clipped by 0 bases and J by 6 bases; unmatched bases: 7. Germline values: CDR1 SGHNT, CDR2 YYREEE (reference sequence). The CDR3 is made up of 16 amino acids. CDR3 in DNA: TGTGCCAGCAGCTTGGGGGCCTCGGACAGGGGGCATGGCTACACCTTC. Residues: CASSLGASDRGHGYTF. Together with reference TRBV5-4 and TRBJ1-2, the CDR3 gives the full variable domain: ETGVTQSPTHLIKTRGQQVTLRCSSQSGHNTVSWYQQALGQGPQFIFQYYREEENGRGNFPPRFSGLQFPNYSSELNVNALELDDSALYLCASSLGASDRGHGYTFGSGTRLTVV.